Listed below are T cell receptor beta chains from one sample, sequenced in a study of T-cell memory formation after mild COVID-19. TCRdb passed the 5' RACE reads through MiXCR, listing each CDR3 protein once. The table lists 250,000 or so distinct CDR3 sequences, around a tenth of them singletons. The sequenced material came from PBMCs or a T cell subset sorted from them (not recorded which). The receptors were sampled from a man aged 18-30 years who had mild COVID-19 (a few samples of this study predate the infection). Cell type and time point are not known. CDR3s include the opening cysteine and the closing phenylalanine or tryptophan. The order of the fields is D gene, V gene, J gene, clone size, CDR3 protein, CDR3 DNA. A D gene is named only where the DNA matches it firmly. Clone size appears in some rows only: once, few, many, or a class for an expanded clone.

>TRBD2|TRBV2|TRBJ2-3|few
CASSGASGGSTDTQYF
TGTGCCAGCAGTGGGGCTAGCGGGGGTAGCACAGATACGCAGTATTTT
>TRBD2|TRBV4-1|TRBJ2-2|few
CASSQGEPTGGLESELFF
TGCGCCAGCAGCCAAGGGGAACCGACCGGGGGGTTGGAATCGGAGCTGTTTTTT
>NA|TRBV6-1|TRBJ1-1|few
CASSVSMSEAFF
TGTGCCAGCTCGGTATCCATGTCTGAAGCTTTCTTT
>TRBD2|TRBV5-1|TRBJ2-1|NA
CASSLATDYPLSGGNEQFF
TGCGCCAGCAGCTTGGCTACGGACTACCCTCTTTCGGGGGGCAATGAGCAGTTCTTC
>NA|TRBV7-9|TRBJ1-1|once
CASSDRVGVTEAFF
TGTGCCAGCAGCGATAGGGTGGGAGTGACTGAAGCTTTCTTT
>TRBD2|TRBV14|TRBJ2-2|NA
CASKGAGGTGELFF
TGTGCCTCCAAGGGCGCGGGAGGCACCGGGGAGCTGTTTTTT
>TRBD1|TRBV19|TRBJ1-2|many
CASRAPGQNYGYTF
TGTGCCAGTAGAGCCCCGGGACAGAACTATGGCTACACCTTC
>NA|TRBV25-1|TRBJ1-2|NA
CASTPPGQGFSHGYTF
TGTGCCAGCACCCCCCCGGGGCAGGGATTTTCCCATGGCTACACCTTC
>NA|TRBV7-8|TRBJ2-5|many
CASTPMALQETQYF
TGTGCCAGCACCCCTATGGCTCTCCAAGAGACCCAGTACTTC
>NA|TRBV6-2/TRBV6-3|TRBJ2-1|NA
CASGLSISYNEQFF
TGTGCCAGCGGACTATCCATCTCCTACAATGAGCAGTTCTTC